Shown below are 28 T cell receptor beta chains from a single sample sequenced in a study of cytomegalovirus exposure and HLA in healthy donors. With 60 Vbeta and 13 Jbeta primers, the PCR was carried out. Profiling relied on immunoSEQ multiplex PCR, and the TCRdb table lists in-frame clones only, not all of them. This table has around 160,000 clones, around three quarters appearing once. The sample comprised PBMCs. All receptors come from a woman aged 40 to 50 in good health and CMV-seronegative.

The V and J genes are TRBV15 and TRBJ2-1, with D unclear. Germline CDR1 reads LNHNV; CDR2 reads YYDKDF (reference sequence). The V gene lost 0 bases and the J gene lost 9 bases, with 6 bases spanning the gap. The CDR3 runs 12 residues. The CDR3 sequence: CATSRDPGEQFF. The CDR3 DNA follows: TGTGCCACCAGCAGAGATCCCGGTGAGCAGTTCTTC.

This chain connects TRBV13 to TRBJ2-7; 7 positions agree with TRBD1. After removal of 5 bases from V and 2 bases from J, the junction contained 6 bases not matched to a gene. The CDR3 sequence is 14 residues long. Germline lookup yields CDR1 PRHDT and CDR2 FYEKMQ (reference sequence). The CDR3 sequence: CASSPRQGAYEQYF. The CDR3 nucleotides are TGTGCCAGCAGCCCCAGACAGGGTGCCTACGAGCAGTACTTC. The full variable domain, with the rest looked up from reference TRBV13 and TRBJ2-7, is AAGVIQSPRHLIKEKRETATLKCYPIPRHDTVYWYQQGPGQDPQFLISFYEKMQSDKGSIPDRFSAQQFSDYHSELNMSSLELGDSALYFCASSPRQGAYEQYFGPGTRLTVT.

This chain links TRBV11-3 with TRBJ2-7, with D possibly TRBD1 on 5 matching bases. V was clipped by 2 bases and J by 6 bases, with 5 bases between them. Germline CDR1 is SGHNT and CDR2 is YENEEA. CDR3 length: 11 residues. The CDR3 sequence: CASSLRGEQYF. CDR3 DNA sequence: TGTGCCAGCAGCTTAAGGGGCGAGCAGTACTTC.

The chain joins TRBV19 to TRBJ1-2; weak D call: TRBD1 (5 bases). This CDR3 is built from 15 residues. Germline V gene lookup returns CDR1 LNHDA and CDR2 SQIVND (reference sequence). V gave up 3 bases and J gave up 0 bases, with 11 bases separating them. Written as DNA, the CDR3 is TGTGCCAGTAGTATGGAACCAGGGTCTAACTATGGCTACACCTTC. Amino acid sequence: CASSMEPGSNYGYTF.

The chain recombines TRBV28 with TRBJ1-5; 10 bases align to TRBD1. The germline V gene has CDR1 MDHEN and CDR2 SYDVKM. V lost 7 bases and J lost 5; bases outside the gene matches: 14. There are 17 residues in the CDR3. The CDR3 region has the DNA TGTGCCAGCACTACGCGGGTGGGACAGGGGCTATATCAGCCCCAGCATTTT. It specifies CASTTRVGQGLYQPQHF.

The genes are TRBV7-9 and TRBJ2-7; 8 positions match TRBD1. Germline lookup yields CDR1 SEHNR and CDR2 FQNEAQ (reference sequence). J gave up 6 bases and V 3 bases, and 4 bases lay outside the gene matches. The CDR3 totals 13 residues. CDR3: CASSLTGAGEQYF. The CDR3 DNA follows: TGTGCCAGCAGCTTGACAGGGGCGGGCGAGCAGTACTTC.

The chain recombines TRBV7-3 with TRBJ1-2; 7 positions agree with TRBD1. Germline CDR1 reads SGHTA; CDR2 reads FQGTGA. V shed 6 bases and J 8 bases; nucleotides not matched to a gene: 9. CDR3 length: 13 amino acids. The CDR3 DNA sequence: TGTGCCAGCAGTCCCACAGGGGAAGAAGGCTACACCTTC. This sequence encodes CASSPTGEEGYTF.

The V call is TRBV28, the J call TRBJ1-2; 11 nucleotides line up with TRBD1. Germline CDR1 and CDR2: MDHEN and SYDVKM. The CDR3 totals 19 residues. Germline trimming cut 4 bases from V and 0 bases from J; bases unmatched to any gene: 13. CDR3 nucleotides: TGTGCCAGCAGTTCCCGGGGACAGGGGGTCTTGATCGCTAACTATGGCTACACCTTC. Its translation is CASSSRGQGVLIANYGYTF.

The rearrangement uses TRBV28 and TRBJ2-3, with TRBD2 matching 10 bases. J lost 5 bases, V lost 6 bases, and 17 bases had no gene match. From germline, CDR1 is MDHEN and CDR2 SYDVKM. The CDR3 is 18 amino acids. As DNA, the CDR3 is TGTGCCAGCAGCGCACTAGCGGGAAGGTTTAGGGATCAAGATACGCAGTATTTT. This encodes CASSALAGRFRDQDTQYF.

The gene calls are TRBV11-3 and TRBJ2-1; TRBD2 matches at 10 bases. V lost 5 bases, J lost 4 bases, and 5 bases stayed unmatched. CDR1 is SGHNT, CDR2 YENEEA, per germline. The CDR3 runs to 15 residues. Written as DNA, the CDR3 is TGTGCCAGCAGCACCGAAGCGGGAGGGTACAATGAGCAGTTCTTC. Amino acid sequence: CASSTEAGGYNEQFF. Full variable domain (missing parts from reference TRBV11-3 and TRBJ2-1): EAGVVQSPRYKIIEKKQPVAFWCNPISGHNTLYWYLQNLGQGPELLIRYENEEAVDDSQLPKDRFSAERLKGVDSTLKIQPAELGDSAVYLCASSTEAGGYNEQFFGPGTRLTVL.

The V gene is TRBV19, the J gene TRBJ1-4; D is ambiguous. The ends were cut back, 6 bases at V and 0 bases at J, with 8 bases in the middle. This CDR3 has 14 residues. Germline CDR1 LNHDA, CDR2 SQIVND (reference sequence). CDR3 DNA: TGTGCCAGTAGGCCTATTGCAACTAATGAAAAACTGTTTTTT. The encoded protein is CASRPIATNEKLFF.

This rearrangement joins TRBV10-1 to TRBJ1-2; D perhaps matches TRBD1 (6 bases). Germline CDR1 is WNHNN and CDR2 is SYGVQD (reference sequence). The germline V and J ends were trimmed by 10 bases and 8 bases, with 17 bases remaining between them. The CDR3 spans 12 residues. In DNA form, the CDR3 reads TGCGCCACTCCAGGGGAAGGTTACGGCTACACCTTC. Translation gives CATPGEGYGYTF.

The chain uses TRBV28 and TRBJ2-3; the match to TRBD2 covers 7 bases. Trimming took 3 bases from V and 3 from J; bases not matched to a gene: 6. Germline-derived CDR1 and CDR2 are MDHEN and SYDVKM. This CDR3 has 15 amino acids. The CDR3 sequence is CASSLGGRGTDTQYF. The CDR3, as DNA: TGTGCCAGCAGTTTGGGCGGGAGAGGTACAGATACGCAGTATTTT. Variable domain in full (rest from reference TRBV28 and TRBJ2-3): DVKVTQSSRYLVKRTGEKVFLECVQDMDHENMFWYRQDPGLGLRLIYFSYDVKMKEKGDIPEGYSVSREKKERFSLILESASTNQTSMYLCASSLGGRGTDTQYFGPGTRLTVL.

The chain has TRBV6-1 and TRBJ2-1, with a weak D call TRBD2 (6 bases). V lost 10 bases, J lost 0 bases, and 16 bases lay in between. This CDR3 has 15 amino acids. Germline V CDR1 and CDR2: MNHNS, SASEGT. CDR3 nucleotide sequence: TGTGCCACCCTCGATGGGGGGTTCTCCTACAATGAGCAGTTCTTC. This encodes CATLDGGFSYNEQFF.

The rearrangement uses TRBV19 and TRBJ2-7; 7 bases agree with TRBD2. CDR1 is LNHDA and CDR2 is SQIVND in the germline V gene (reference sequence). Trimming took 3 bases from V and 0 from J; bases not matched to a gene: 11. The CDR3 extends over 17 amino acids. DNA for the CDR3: TGTGCCAGTAGTATGTGGGCTAGCGGCCGAAGCTCCTACGAGCAGTACTTC. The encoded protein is CASSMWASGRSSYEQYF.

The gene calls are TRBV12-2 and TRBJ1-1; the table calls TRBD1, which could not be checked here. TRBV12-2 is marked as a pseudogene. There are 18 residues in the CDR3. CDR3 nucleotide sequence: TGTGCAAGTCGCTTAGCGGTTTCTGGTGTGCAGGGGAACACTGAAGCTTTCTTT. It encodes CASRLAVSGVQGNTEAFF.

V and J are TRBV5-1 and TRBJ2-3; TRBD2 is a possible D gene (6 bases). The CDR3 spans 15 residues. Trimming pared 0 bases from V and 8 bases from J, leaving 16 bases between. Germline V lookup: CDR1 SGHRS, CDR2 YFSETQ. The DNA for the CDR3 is TGCGCCAGCAGCTTGGGGGATTGGGGGGTTCCTACGCAGTATTTT. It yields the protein CASSLGDWGVPTQYF.

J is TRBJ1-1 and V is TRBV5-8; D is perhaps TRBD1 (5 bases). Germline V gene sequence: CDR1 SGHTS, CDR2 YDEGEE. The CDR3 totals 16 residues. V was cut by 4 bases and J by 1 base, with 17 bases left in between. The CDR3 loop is CASSLTSGLTNTEAFF. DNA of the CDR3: TGTGCCAGCAGCCTGACCTCGGGACTGACGAACACTGAAGCTTTCTTT.

The CDR3 region has the DNA TGTGCCAGCAGTTTGGGGAGGGGGTACCAAGAGACCCAGTACTTC. It specifies CASSLGRGYQETQYF. This chain connects TRBV28 to TRBJ2-5; perhaps TRBD2 as D (7 bases). CDR1 and CDR2 from the germline V gene are MDHEN and SYDVKM. CDR3 size: 15 residues. V was clipped by 3 bases and J by 0 bases, with 11 bases between them.

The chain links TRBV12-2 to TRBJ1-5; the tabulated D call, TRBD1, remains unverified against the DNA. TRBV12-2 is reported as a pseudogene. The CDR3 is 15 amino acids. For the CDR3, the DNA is TGTGCAAGTCGCTTAGACGGACATAGCAATCAGCCCCAGCATTTT. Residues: CASRLDGHSNQPQHF.

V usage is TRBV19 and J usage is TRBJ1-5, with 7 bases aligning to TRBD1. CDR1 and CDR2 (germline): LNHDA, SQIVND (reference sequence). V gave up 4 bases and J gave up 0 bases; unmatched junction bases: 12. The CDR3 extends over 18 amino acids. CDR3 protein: CASSKGQGGTYSNQPQHF. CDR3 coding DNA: TGTGCCAGTAGTAAGGGGCAGGGGGGTACCTATAGCAATCAGCCCCAGCATTTT.

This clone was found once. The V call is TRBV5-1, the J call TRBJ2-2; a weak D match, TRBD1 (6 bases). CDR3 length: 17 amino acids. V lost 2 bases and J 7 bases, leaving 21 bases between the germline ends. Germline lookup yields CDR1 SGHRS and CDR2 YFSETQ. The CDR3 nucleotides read TGCGCCAGCAGCTTTGTGGGGGCCGGTTTAAGAAGCGGGGAGCTGTTTTTT. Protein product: CASSFVGAGLRSGELFF.

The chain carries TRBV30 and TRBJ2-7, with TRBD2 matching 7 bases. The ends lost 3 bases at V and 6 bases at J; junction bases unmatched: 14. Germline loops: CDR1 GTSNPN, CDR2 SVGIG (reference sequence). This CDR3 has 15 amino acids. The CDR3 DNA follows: TGTGCCTGGAGAGGGTCTAGCGGCCCCGCGGGCGAGCAGTACTTC. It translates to CAWRGSSGPAGEQYF.

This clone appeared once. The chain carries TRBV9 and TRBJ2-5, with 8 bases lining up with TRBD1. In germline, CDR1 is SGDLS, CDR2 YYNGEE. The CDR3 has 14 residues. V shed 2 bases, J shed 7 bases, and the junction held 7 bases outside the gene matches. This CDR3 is CASSVGQGAGTQYF. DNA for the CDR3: TGTGCCAGCAGCGTGGGGCAGGGGGCCGGGACCCAGTACTTC.

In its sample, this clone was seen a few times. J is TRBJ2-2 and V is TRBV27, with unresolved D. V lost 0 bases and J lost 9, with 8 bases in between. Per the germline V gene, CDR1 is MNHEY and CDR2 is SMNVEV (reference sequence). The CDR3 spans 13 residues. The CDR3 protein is CASSLSLRRELFF. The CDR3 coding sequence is TGTGCCAGCAGTTTATCCCTCAGAAGGGAGCTGTTTTTT.

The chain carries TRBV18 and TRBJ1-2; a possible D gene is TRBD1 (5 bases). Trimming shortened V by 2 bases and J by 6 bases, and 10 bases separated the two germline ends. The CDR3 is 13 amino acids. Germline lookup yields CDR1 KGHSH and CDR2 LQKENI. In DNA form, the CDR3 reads TGTGCCAGCTCACCAGGCGGCAGGGATGGCTACACCTTC. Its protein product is CASSPGGRDGYTF.

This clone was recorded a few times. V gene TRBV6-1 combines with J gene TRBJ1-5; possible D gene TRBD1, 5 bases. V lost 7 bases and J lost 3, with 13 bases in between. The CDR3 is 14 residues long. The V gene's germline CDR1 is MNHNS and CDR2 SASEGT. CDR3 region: CASNPGGVNQPQHF. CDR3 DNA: TGTGCCAGCAATCCTGGAGGGGTCAATCAGCCCCAGCATTTT.

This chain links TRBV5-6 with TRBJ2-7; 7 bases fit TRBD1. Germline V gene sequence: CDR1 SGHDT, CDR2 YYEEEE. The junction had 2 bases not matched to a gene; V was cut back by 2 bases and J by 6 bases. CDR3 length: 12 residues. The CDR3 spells CASSFDRVEQYF. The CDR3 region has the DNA TGTGCCAGCAGCTTCGACAGGGTCGAGCAGTACTTC.